This is a list of T cell receptor beta chains from one sample in a study of cytomegalovirus exposure and HLA in healthy donors. Some clones are missing from TCRdb's copy, which holds only in-frame ones; the method was immunoSEQ multiplex PCR. The table records 250,000 or so clones, 80% to 95% of them present only once. Sequencing input: PBMCs. These receptors all come from a girl under 10 years old in good health and CMV-seronegative. The CDR3 runs from the conserved cysteine through the conserved F or W. The D gene is left open where the match is weak. For some rows the clone size is stated as once, few or many, or as a class when expanded; others skip it.

D gene: TRBD1
V gene: TRBV30
J gene: TRBJ1-2
clone size: NA
CDR3 DNA: TGTGCCTGGAGCGTCCCGGGACAGTTGACTTATGGCTACACCTTC
CDR3 protein: CAWSVPGQLTYGYTF

D gene: NA
V gene: TRBV4-1
J gene: TRBJ2-7
clone size: NA
CDR3 DNA: TGCGCCAGCAGCCATAATCCCACGCGCCCTAGCGAGCAGTACTTC
CDR3 protein: CASSHNPTRPSEQYF

D gene: TRBD1
V gene: TRBV9
J gene: TRBJ2-1
clone size: NA
CDR3 DNA: TGTGCCAGCAGCGTAGACCCGACGACAGGGGTCAATGAGCAGTTCTTC
CDR3 protein: CASSVDPTTGVNEQFF

D gene: TRBD1
V gene: TRBV13
J gene: TRBJ2-1
clone size: NA
CDR3 DNA: TGTGCCAGCAGCTCGATCCGGGACAGGGACAATGAGCAGTTCTTC
CDR3 protein: CASSSIRDRDNEQFF

D gene: TRBD2
V gene: TRBV2
J gene: TRBJ2-5
clone size: NA
CDR3 DNA: TGTGCCAGCAGTGGAGAGCGGGGGTGGCAAGAGACCCAGTACTTC
CDR3 protein: CASSGERGWQETQYF

D gene: NA
V gene: TRBV30
J gene: TRBJ1-1
clone size: NA
CDR3 DNA: TGTGCCTGGAGCAACGCGGTGGGCACTGAAGCTTTCTTT
CDR3 protein: CAWSNAVGTEAFF

D gene: TRBD1
V gene: TRBV7-6
J gene: TRBJ1-1
clone size: NA
CDR3 DNA: TGTGCCAGCAGACCGACAGGGGTTACTGAAGCTTTCTTT
CDR3 protein: CASRPTGVTEAFF

D gene: NA
V gene: TRBV19
J gene: TRBJ2-1
clone size: NA
CDR3 DNA: TGTGCCAGTAGTATAGGGACAGACAATGAGCAGTTCTTC
CDR3 protein: CASSIGTDNEQFF

D gene: TRBD2
V gene: TRBV7-9
J gene: TRBJ2-1
clone size: NA
CDR3 DNA: TGTGCCAGCAGCTCCCCGACTAGCGGCTCCTACAATGAGCAGTTCTTC
CDR3 protein: CASSSPTSGSYNEQFF

D gene: NA
V gene: TRBV19
J gene: TRBJ1-5
clone size: NA
CDR3 DNA: TGTGCCAGTACACTTCGTCCCAATCAGCCCCAGCATTTT
CDR3 protein: CASTLRPNQPQHF

D gene: TRBD1
V gene: TRBV2
J gene: TRBJ1-3
clone size: NA
CDR3 DNA: TGTGCCAGCAGTGAAGCCACCGGGACAGGGGCGTCAACCGGAAACACCATATATTTT
CDR3 protein: CASSEATGTGASTGNTIYF

D gene: TRBD2
V gene: TRBV29-1
J gene: TRBJ2-1
clone size: NA
CDR3 DNA: TGCAGCGTCGTTCGTGGGGGGACTAGCGACCACAATGAGCAGTTCTTC
CDR3 protein: CSVVRGGTSDHNEQFF

D gene: TRBD1
V gene: TRBV6-1
J gene: TRBJ1-4
clone size: NA
CDR3 DNA: TGTGCTAGCAGCCCTACAGGGGGAAGTGAAAAACTGTTTTTT
CDR3 protein: CASSPTGGSEKLFF

D gene: NA
V gene: TRBV5-1
J gene: TRBJ1-4
clone size: NA
CDR3 DNA: TGCGCCAGCAGCCCTACGGCGAGGACATTCGCAACTAATGAAAAACTGTTTTTT
CDR3 protein: CASSPTARTFATNEKLFF

D gene: NA
V gene: TRBV4-2
J gene: TRBJ1-3
clone size: NA
CDR3 DNA: TGTGCCAGCAGCCGCACCGGCCCACTGACAGTGCCTGGAAACACCATATATTTT
CDR3 protein: CASSRTGPLTVPGNTIYF

D gene: TRBD2
V gene: TRBV6-1
J gene: TRBJ2-1
clone size: NA
CDR3 DNA: TGTGCCAGCAGCAGGACTAGCTCCTACAATGAGCAGTTCTTC
CDR3 protein: CASSRTSSYNEQFF

D gene: NA
V gene: TRBV19
J gene: TRBJ2-1
clone size: NA
CDR3 DNA: TGTGCCAGTAGTATAGATCCGGGGAGCTCCTACAATGAGCAGTTCTTC
CDR3 protein: CASSIDPGSSYNEQFF

D gene: NA
V gene: TRBV9
J gene: TRBJ1-2
clone size: NA
CDR3 DNA: TGTGCCAGCAGCGTAGGCCCCCCGAAGGGAGGCGGCTACACCTTC
CDR3 protein: CASSVGPPKGGGYTF

D gene: NA
V gene: TRBV4-1
J gene: TRBJ2-7
clone size: NA
CDR3 DNA: TGCGCCAGCAGCCAAGACGGCTACCCTAGCTCCTACGAGCAGTACTTC
CDR3 protein: CASSQDGYPSSYEQYF

D gene: NA
V gene: TRBV5-6
J gene: TRBJ1-1
clone size: few
CDR3 DNA: TGTGCCAGCAGCCCCGGAGGCAGTGAAGCTTTCTTT
CDR3 protein: CASSPGGSEAFF

D gene: TRBD1
V gene: TRBV29-1
J gene: TRBJ1-1
clone size: few
CDR3 DNA: TGCAGCGTTCGTCGGGACAGGGGAGTGAACACTGAAGCTTTCTTT
CDR3 protein: CSVRRDRGVNTEAFF

D gene: TRBD1
V gene: TRBV7-9
J gene: TRBJ2-7
clone size: few
CDR3 DNA: TGTGCCAGCAGCCTCATCGGGGACAGGGTCTACGAGCAGTACTTC
CDR3 protein: CASSLIGDRVYEQYF

D gene: TRBD1
V gene: TRBV2
J gene: TRBJ1-2
clone size: NA
CDR3 DNA: TGTGCCAGCAGTGAGGGCAGGGGGATCGATGGCTACACCTTC
CDR3 protein: CASSEGRGIDGYTF

D gene: TRBD1
V gene: TRBV11-2
J gene: TRBJ1-2
clone size: NA
CDR3 DNA: TGTGCCAGCAGCTTAAACCCGCCGGGACAGCCCGGCTACACCTTC
CDR3 protein: CASSLNPPGQPGYTF

D gene: TRBD2
V gene: TRBV9
J gene: TRBJ2-1
clone size: NA
CDR3 DNA: TGTGCCAGCAGGAAGACTAGCGGGGTGGGGGAGCAGTTCTTC
CDR3 protein: CASRKTSGVGEQFF

D gene: TRBD2
V gene: TRBV15
J gene: TRBJ2-1
clone size: NA
CDR3 DNA: TGTGCCACCAGCGGATTAGCGGGAGGTTGGGGCGATGAGCAGTTCTTC
CDR3 protein: CATSGLAGGWGDEQFF

D gene: TRBD2
V gene: TRBV2
J gene: TRBJ2-1
clone size: NA
CDR3 DNA: TGTGCCAGCAGTCATCATAGCGGGGGGACCTACAATGAGCAGTTCTTC
CDR3 protein: CASSHHSGGTYNEQFF

D gene: TRBD1
V gene: TRBV4-1
J gene: TRBJ2-7
clone size: NA
CDR3 DNA: TGCGCCAGCAGCCAAGATTGGGACAGCTACGAGCAGTACTTC
CDR3 protein: CASSQDWDSYEQYF

D gene: TRBD1
V gene: TRBV30
J gene: TRBJ2-7
clone size: NA
CDR3 DNA: TGTGCCTGGAGTCCTTCTTTACAGGGGGCCTACGAGCAGTACTTC
CDR3 protein: CAWSPSLQGAYEQYF

D gene: NA
V gene: TRBV20-1
J gene: TRBJ2-1
clone size: NA
CDR3 DNA: TGCAGTGCTAGACTCGGCAATGAGCAGTTCTTC
CDR3 protein: CSARLGNEQFF

D gene: NA
V gene: TRBV30
J gene: TRBJ1-1
clone size: once
CDR3 DNA: TGTGCCTGGAGTTTGGGGCCCCCTGAAGCTTTCTTT
CDR3 protein: CAWSLGPPEAFF

D gene: NA
V gene: TRBV9
J gene: TRBJ2-1
clone size: NA
CDR3 DNA: TGTGCCAGCAGCCGAAGCGGGTCGGATTACAATGAGCAGTTCTTC
CDR3 protein: CASSRSGSDYNEQFF

D gene: NA
V gene: TRBV4-1
J gene: TRBJ2-7
clone size: NA
CDR3 DNA: TGCGCCAGCAGCACTCGGGGGGCCACCGAGCAGTACTTC
CDR3 protein: CASSTRGATEQYF

D gene: TRBD1
V gene: TRBV5-1
J gene: TRBJ1-1
clone size: NA
CDR3 DNA: TGCGCCAGCCAAACCCTCCCCGGGACAGTGAACACTGAAGCTTTCTTT
CDR3 protein: CASQTLPGTVNTEAFF

D gene: NA
V gene: TRBV9
J gene: TRBJ1-5
clone size: NA
CDR3 DNA: TGTGCCAGCAGCGTAGGGCAGTACAATCAGCCCCAGCATTTT
CDR3 protein: CASSVGQYNQPQHF

D gene: TRBD2
V gene: TRBV5-1
J gene: TRBJ2-5
clone size: NA
CDR3 DNA: TGCGCCAGCAGCTTGGTACGTGGCGGGAGGGCCGTAGAGACCCAGTACTTC
CDR3 protein: CASSLVRGGRAVETQYF

D gene: NA
V gene: TRBV29-1
J gene: TRBJ2-7
clone size: NA
CDR3 DNA: TGCAGCATTGCGTCGGGAAACCTCTACGAGCAGTACTTC
CDR3 protein: CSIASGNLYEQYF

D gene: TRBD1
V gene: TRBV2
J gene: TRBJ1-4
clone size: NA
CDR3 DNA: TGTGCCAGCAGTGGCTGGGACAGCACTAATGAAAAACTGTTTTTT
CDR3 protein: CASSGWDSTNEKLFF

D gene: NA
V gene: TRBV7-2
J gene: TRBJ2-5
clone size: NA
CDR3 DNA: TGTGCCAGCAGCTTCGGGAGTAGGGGAGAGACCCAGTACTTC
CDR3 protein: CASSFGSRGETQYF

D gene: TRBD2
V gene: TRBV5-6
J gene: TRBJ2-7
clone size: NA
CDR3 DNA: TGTGCCAGCAGGGGACTAGCGGGAGAGCGGGCCTACGAGCAGTACTTC
CDR3 protein: CASRGLAGERAYEQYF

D gene: TRBD2
V gene: TRBV15
J gene: TRBJ2-7
clone size: NA
CDR3 DNA: TGTGCCACCAGTCATAGCGGGGGAAGTATCTACGAGCAGTACTTC
CDR3 protein: CATSHSGGSIYEQYF

D gene: NA
V gene: TRBV19
J gene: TRBJ1-6
clone size: NA
CDR3 DNA: TGTGCCAGTATCGAAACAGGGAAGAGTTCTTCACCCCTCCACTTT
CDR3 protein: CASIETGKSSSPLHF

D gene: NA
V gene: TRBV29-1
J gene: TRBJ2-3
clone size: NA
CDR3 DNA: TGCAGCTCCCAGGGTCCCGTGGATACGCAGTATTTT
CDR3 protein: CSSQGPVDTQYF

D gene: TRBD1
V gene: TRBV5-4
J gene: TRBJ1-3
clone size: NA
CDR3 DNA: TGTGCCAGCAGCCCCCGACAGGGCCCAGCTGGAAACACCATATATTTT
CDR3 protein: CASSPRQGPAGNTIYF

D gene: TRBD1
V gene: TRBV7-9
J gene: TRBJ1-1
clone size: NA
CDR3 DNA: TGTGCCAGCAGCCCAAAAGGGACAGGGGCCACGGGGACTGAAGCTTTCTTT
CDR3 protein: CASSPKGTGATGTEAFF

D gene: NA
V gene: TRBV21-1
J gene: TRBJ1-1
clone size: NA
CDR3 DNA: TGTGCCAGCCCCCTGAGGGACAGACCTATGAACACTGAAGCTTTCTTT
CDR3 protein: CASPLRDRPMNTEAFF

D gene: NA
V gene: TRBV30
J gene: TRBJ1-2
clone size: NA
CDR3 DNA: TGTGCCTGGAGTGTAAGTGCTACCTATGGCTACACCTTC
CDR3 protein: CAWSVSATYGYTF

D gene: NA
V gene: TRBV10-3
J gene: TRBJ2-3
clone size: once
CDR3 DNA: TGTGCCATCAGTGAGCTTTTTAGCACAGATACGCAGTATTTT
CDR3 protein: CAISELFSTDTQYF

D gene: NA
V gene: TRBV30
J gene: TRBJ2-5
clone size: NA
CDR3 DNA: TGTGCCACGGATTCCCGGGGGGAGACCCAGTACTTC
CDR3 protein: CATDSRGETQYF

D gene: TRBD1
V gene: TRBV5-1
J gene: TRBJ2-2
clone size: once
CDR3 DNA: TGCGCCAGCAGCGGGACAGGGAACACCGGGGAGCTGTTTTTT
CDR3 protein: CASSGTGNTGELFF

D gene: NA
V gene: TRBV4-1
J gene: TRBJ1-1
clone size: NA
CDR3 DNA: TGCGCCAGCAGTCAGGGGAACACTGAAGCTTTCTTT
CDR3 protein: CASSQGNTEAFF

D gene: NA
V gene: TRBV27
J gene: TRBJ1-1
clone size: NA
CDR3 DNA: TGTGCCAGCAGTTTGGCAGGGAACACTGAAGCTTTCTTT
CDR3 protein: CASSLAGNTEAFF

D gene: NA
V gene: TRBV7-9
J gene: TRBJ2-4
clone size: NA
CDR3 DNA: TGTGCCAGCAGCTTTCGCTTCGGGCAGGGGAAGGCCAAAAACATTCAGTACTTC
CDR3 protein: CASSFRFGQGKAKNIQYF

D gene: TRBD1
V gene: TRBV5-6
J gene: TRBJ1-5
clone size: NA
CDR3 DNA: TGTGCCAGCAGCTACAGACAGGGTTTAAGCAATCAGCCCCAGCATTTT
CDR3 protein: CASSYRQGLSNQPQHF

D gene: TRBD2
V gene: TRBV7-9
J gene: TRBJ2-4
clone size: NA
CDR3 DNA: TGTGCCAGCAGCTCGGGACTAGAAAACATTCAGTACTTC
CDR3 protein: CASSSGLENIQYF